These 32 T cell receptor beta chains were sequenced from one sample in a study of T cells expressing NK-cell markers (dated by TCRdb to the early 2020s). Receptor amplification or capture employed 5' RACE. The run used an Illumina HiSeq 2000. Based on TCRdb reprocessing of the reads, there is one entry per CDR3 protein sequence, and DNA is missing. This sample's clone table shows around 550,000 distinct CDR3 sequences. Jointly, the top ten make up roughly 3.5% of the sample. Material: blood T cells: a sorted CD56 or NKG2C T cell subset, CD4+ or CD8+ T cells, or bulk PBMC T cells (not recorded which). Receptor source: a man younger than 30 in good health. Donor details come from another sample of the same person, matched by shared clones.

The rearrangement links TRBV15 to TRBJ2-3; TCRdb's D gene call, TRBD1, goes unchecked for lack of DNA. The CDR3 consists of 14 residues. Looked up from germline, CDR1 is LNHNV and CDR2 is YYDKDF (reference sequence). CDR3 residues: CATSLGPSTDTQYF.

The CDR3 reads CASSFPGPGAQYF. This chain connects TRBV11-2 to TRBJ2-7; TCRdb's D call, TRBD1, is unchecked because there is no DNA. The CDR3 has 13 residues. Germline assignment: CDR1 SGHAT and CDR2 FQNNGV.

V is TRBV12-2 and J is TRBJ1-2; TCRdb picks TRBD1, but there is no DNA to check that call. TRBV12-2 is deemed a pseudogene. CDR3 length: 14 amino acids. The CDR3: CASRPPRTGGGYTF.

The chain uses TRBV20-1 and TRBJ2-7; TCRdb's D gene call, TRBD2, goes unchecked for lack of DNA. The CDR3 is 15 amino acids. Germline CDR1 is DFQATT and CDR2 is SNEGSKA (reference sequence). CDR3 amino acids: CSARDVGRAGYEQYF.

The chain combines TRBV18 with TRBJ2-1; there is no DNA to check the TCRdb D call of TRBD1. Germline CDR1 is KGHSH and CDR2 is LQKENI. The CDR3 covers 15 residues. CDR3 in amino acids: CASSFPLGGGNEQFF.

The J gene is TRBJ1-2, the V gene TRBV20-1; TCRdb outputs TRBD1, but without DNA this stays unchecked. Germline values: CDR1 DFQATT, CDR2 SNEGSKA (reference sequence). This CDR3 contains 15 residues. CDR3: CSAREHQGAGYGYTF.

This chain joins TRBV9 and TRBJ1-2; TCRdb's D call, TRBD1, is unchecked because there is no DNA. CDR1 and CDR2 (germline): SGDLS, YYNGEE. The CDR3 runs 15 residues. CDR3 sequence: CASSSPGTAFYGYTF.

The chain combines TRBV6-1 with TRBJ2-2; TCRdb proposes TRBD1, but this gene call is untestable without DNA. This CDR3 spans 15 amino acids. The V gene's germline CDR1 is MNHNS and CDR2 SASEGT. The CDR3: CASRAGTGEIGELFF.

The gene calls are TRBV5-6 and TRBJ2-1. The CDR3 consists of 15 residues. Germline lookup yields CDR1 SGHDT and CDR2 YYEEEE. The CDR3 spells CASSFRLIGNNEQFF.

The chain couples TRBV29-1 to TRBJ2-1. In germline, CDR1 is SQVTM, CDR2 ANQGSEA. The CDR3 covers 13 residues. CDR3 in amino acids: CSAVGGNYNEQFF.

The chain links TRBV7-8 to TRBJ2-3; TCRdb indicates TRBD2, and absent DNA this call remains unverified. This CDR3 contains 15 residues. Germline lookup yields CDR1 SGHVS and CDR2 FQNEAQ. The CDR3: CASSLAAGFTDTQYF.

The J gene is TRBJ2-3, the V gene TRBV20-1; TCRdb returns TRBD2, unconfirmable since there is no DNA. Germline V lookup: CDR1 DFQATT, CDR2 SNEGSKA (reference sequence). The CDR3 sequence is 14 residues long. CDR3 residues: CSARGGSLTDTQYF.

The rearrangement links TRBV6-5 to TRBJ1-5. The CDR3 covers 16 residues. Germline V lookup: CDR1 MNHEY, CDR2 SVGAGI. The CDR3 protein is CASSYPIRARNQPQHF.

This rearrangement joins TRBV15 to TRBJ2-4; the D call from TCRdb, TRBD1, cannot be confirmed without DNA. The length of the CDR3 is 18 residues. Germline loops: CDR1 LNHNV, CDR2 YYDKDF (reference sequence). The CDR3 reads CATSRDRGQRGFKNIQYF.

The V call is TRBV7-2, the J call TRBJ2-1. The germline V gene encodes CDR1 SGHTA and CDR2 FQGNSA. This CDR3 contains 14 residues. CDR3: CASSPAVLYNEQFF.

The CDR3 sequence is CASGQVIPRVQYF. The J gene is TRBJ2-4, the V gene TRBV7-2. The CDR3 length is 13 residues. Germline assignment: CDR1 SGHTA and CDR2 FQGNSA.

V gene TRBV9 combines with J gene TRBJ2-7; TCRdb reports TRBD1, a call that lacks DNA to check it against. The CDR3 runs 14 residues. Germline loops: CDR1 SGDLS, CDR2 YYNGEE. The CDR3 region is CASSVVGRGDEQYF.

This rearrangement joins TRBV5-1 to TRBJ2-1; no DNA is available, so the TRBD2 call from TCRdb remains unchecked. The germline gives CDR1 SGHRS, CDR2 YFSETQ. This CDR3 comprises 14 residues. The chain's CDR3 is CASRTSGGYNEQFF.

The chain uses TRBV7-6 and TRBJ2-4; the D call from TCRdb, TRBD2, cannot be confirmed without DNA. Germline V gene data show CDR1 as SGHVS and CDR2 as FNYEAQ. The CDR3 totals 12 residues. The CDR3 sequence is CASSLDSGIQYF. Looking up the rest from reference TRBV7-6 and TRBJ2-4 gives the full variable domain: GAGVSQSPRYKVTKRGQDVALRCDPISGHVSLYWYRQALGQGPEFLTYFNYEAQQDKSGLPNDRFSAERPEGSISTLTIQRTEQRDSAMYRCASSLDSGIQYFGAGTRLSVL.

The rearrangement uses TRBV15 and TRBJ1-2. The CDR3 loop spans 16 amino acids. Germline V gene sequence: CDR1 LNHNV, CDR2 YYDKDF (reference sequence). This CDR3 reads CATSREWRSSDHGYTF.

This rearrangement joins TRBV12-3 or TRBV12-4 to TRBJ2-3; TCRdb picks TRBD1, but there is no DNA to check that call. The CDR3 extends over 17 amino acids. CDR3 amino acids: CASSSGTIQLNTDTQYF.

This chain joins TRBV12-3 or TRBV12-4 and TRBJ2-5; TCRdb's D gene call, TRBD1, goes unchecked for lack of DNA. CDR3 size: 13 residues. The CDR3 is CASSFGGEETQYF.

The chain carries TRBV6-1 and TRBJ2-3; with no DNA, the TCRdb D assignment of TRBD1 cannot be verified. Germline values: CDR1 MNHNS, CDR2 SASEGT. The CDR3 loop spans 15 amino acids. This CDR3 reads CASSVEGGFTDTQYF.

The chain employs TRBV5-1 and TRBJ2-1; TCRdb calls TRBD1, which cannot be checked without DNA. CDR1 and CDR2 from the germline V gene are SGHRS and YFSETQ. CDR3 length equals 17 residues. Here the CDR3 reads CASSQPTGTGGSNEQFF.

The chain carries TRBV7-9 and TRBJ2-3; with no DNA, the TCRdb D assignment of TRBD2 cannot be verified. This CDR3 has 13 amino acids. Germline V gene lookup returns CDR1 SEHNR and CDR2 FQNEAQ (reference sequence). The CDR3: CASSFGLEGTQYF.

The chain links TRBV12-3 or TRBV12-4 to TRBJ2-3. This CDR3 has 15 residues. The CDR3: CASSVDPRGADTQYF.

This chain uses TRBV3-1 with TRBJ2-5; absent DNA, TCRdb's TRBD1 call cannot be checked. CDR3 length equals 15 residues. Germline V gene lookup returns CDR1 LGHDT and CDR2 YNNKEL (reference sequence). CDR3 residues: CASGLAGRGAETQYF.

The CDR3 sequence: CASSPVVWHEQFF. V is TRBV18 and J is TRBJ2-1. Germline V CDR1 and CDR2: KGHSH, LQKENI. This CDR3 region has 13 residues.

The rearrangement joins TRBV9 to TRBJ2-2; the D call of TRBD2 rests on TCRdb alone, since no DNA is present to check it. There are 16 residues in the CDR3. Germline V CDR1 and CDR2: SGDLS, YYNGEE. CDR3 sequence reads: CASSGGLAGETGELFF.

The chain is built from TRBV7-2 and TRBJ2-1; TCRdb reports TRBD1, a call that lacks DNA to check it against. This CDR3 has 13 amino acids. The germline V gene encodes CDR1 SGHTA and CDR2 FQGNSA. The CDR3 sequence is CASSFQDRGRQFF.

This chain connects TRBV5-1 to TRBJ2-1; the D gene TCRdb calls, TRBD2, cannot be checked with no DNA. This CDR3 is 16 amino acids long. Germline CDR1 SGHRS, CDR2 YFSETQ. CDR3 amino acids: CASSFGLAGVGNEQFF.

V gene TRBV21-1 combines with J gene TRBJ1-1; TCRdb reports TRBD1, a call that lacks DNA to check it against. TRBV21-1 is a pseudogene. The CDR3 covers 19 residues. The CDR3 sequence: CASSKTRQGGRRGNTEAFF.